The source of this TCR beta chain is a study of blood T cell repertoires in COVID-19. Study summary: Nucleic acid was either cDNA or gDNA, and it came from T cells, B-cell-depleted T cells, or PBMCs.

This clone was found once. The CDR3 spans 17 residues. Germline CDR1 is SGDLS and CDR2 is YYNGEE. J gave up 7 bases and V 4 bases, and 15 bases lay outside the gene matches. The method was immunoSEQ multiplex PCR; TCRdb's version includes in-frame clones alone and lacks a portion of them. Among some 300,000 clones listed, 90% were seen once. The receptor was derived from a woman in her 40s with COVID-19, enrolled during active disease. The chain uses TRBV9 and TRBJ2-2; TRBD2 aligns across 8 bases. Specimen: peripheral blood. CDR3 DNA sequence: TGTGCCAGCAGCCCAAGGAGGGTTGGGCTAGCGGGCGGGGAGCTGTTTTTT. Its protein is CASSPRRVGLAGGELFF. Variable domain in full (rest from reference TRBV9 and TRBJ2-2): DSGVTQTPKHLITATGQRVTLRCSPRSGDLSVYWYQQSLDQGLQFLIQYYNGEERAKGNILERFSAQQFPDLHSELNLSSLELGDSALYFCASSPRRVGLAGGELFFGEGSRLTVL.